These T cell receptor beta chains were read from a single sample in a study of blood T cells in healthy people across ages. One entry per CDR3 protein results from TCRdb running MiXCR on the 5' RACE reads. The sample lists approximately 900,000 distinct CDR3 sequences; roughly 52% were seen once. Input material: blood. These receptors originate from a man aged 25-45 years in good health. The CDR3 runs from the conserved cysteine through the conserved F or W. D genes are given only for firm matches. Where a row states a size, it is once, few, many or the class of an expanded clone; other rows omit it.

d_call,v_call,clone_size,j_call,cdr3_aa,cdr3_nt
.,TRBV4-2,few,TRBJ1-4,CASSQDLWGHPGAQNEKLFF,TGTGCCAGCAGCCAAGATCTTTGGGGCCATCCAGGGGCACAGAATGAAAAACTGTTTTTT
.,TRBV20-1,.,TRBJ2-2,CSTDSHRYYTGELFF,TGCAGTACGGATTCGCACCGCTACTACACCGGGGAGCTGTTTTTT
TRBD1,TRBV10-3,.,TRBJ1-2,CAISEGQGADYGYTF,TGTGCCATCAGTGAGGGGCAGGGGGCCGACTATGGCTACACCTTC
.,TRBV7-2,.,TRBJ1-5,CASSQEVGQWQIPQHF,TGTGCCAGCAGCCAGGAGGTAGGGCAGTGGCAAATCCCCCAGCATTTT
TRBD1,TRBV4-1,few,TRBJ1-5,CASSQDGRGNGNQPQHF,TGCGCCAGCAGCCAAGATGGCAGGGGGAATGGCAATCAGCCCCAGCATTTT
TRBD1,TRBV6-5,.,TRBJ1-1,CASSSTGSEAFF,TGTGCCAGCAGTTCGACAGGGTCCGAAGCTTTCTTT
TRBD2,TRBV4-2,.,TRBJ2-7,CASSQVLARGGPHEQYF,TGTGCCAGCAGCCAAGTCTTGGCGCGGGGGGGCCCCCACGAGCAGTACTTC
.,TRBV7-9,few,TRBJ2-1,CASSVPGTSNNEQFF,TGTGCCAGCAGCGTTCCCGGGACGTCGAACAATGAGCAGTTCTTC
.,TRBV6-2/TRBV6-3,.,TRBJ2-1,CASSYSTRSYNEQFF,TGTGCCAGCAGTTACTCGACCCGTTCCTACAATGAGCAGTTCTTC
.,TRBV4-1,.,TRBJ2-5,CAGSQDRGGSVETQYF,TGCGCCGGCAGCCAAGATCGAGGGGGGTCCGTTGAGACCCAGTACTTC
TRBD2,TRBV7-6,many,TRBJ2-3,CASSSSGAATDTQYF,TGTGCCAGCAGCTCTAGCGGGGCAGCCACAGATACGCAGTATTTT
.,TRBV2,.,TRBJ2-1,CASILGGSYNEQFF,TGTGCCAGCATCCTTGGCGGCTCCTACAATGAGCAGTTCTTC
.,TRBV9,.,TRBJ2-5,CASSPGGPSSYNEQYF,TGTGCCAGCAGCCCCGGGGGGCCCAGCTCCTACAATGAGCAGTACTTC
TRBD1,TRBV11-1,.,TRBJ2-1,CASSLQQGDYNEQFF,TGTGCCAGCAGCTTACAACAGGGGGACTACAATGAGCAGTTCTTC
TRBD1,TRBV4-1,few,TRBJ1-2,CASSPNRGPYGYTF,TGCGCCAGCAGCCCGAACAGGGGGCCATATGGCTACACCTTC
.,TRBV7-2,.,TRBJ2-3,CASSGQSADTQYF,TGTGCCAGCAGCGGCCAGAGCGCAGATACGCAGTATTTT
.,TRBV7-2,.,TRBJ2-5,CASSSGLAQETQYF,TGTGCCAGCAGCTCGGGACTGGCCCAAGAGACCCAGTACTTC
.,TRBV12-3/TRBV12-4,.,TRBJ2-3,CASSFPLERGTSTDTQYF,TGTGCCAGCAGTTTTCCCTTGGAACGGGGGACTTCCACAGATACGCAGTATTTT
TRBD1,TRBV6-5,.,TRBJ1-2,CAVLDRGLNGYTF,TGTGCCGTCCTGGACAGGGGGCTCAATGGCTACACCTTC
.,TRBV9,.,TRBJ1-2,CASSGPSGSGGYTF,TGTGCCAGCAGCGGCCCCTCGGGTTCCGGTGGCTACACCTTC
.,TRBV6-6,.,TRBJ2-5,CASSYVGWANQETQYF,TGTGCCAGCAGTTACGTTGGGTGGGCGAACCAAGAGACCCAGTACTTC
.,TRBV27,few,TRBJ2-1,CASRKYNEQFF,TGTGCCAGCCGAAAGTACAATGAGCAGTTCTTC
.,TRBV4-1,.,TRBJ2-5,CASSPFNRMGVEETQYF,TGCGCCAGCAGCCCCTTTAATAGGATGGGGGTGGAGGAGACCCAGTACTTC
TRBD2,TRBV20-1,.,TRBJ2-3,CSAITSGGTDTQYF,TGCAGTGCCATAACTAGCGGGGGCACAGATACGCAGTATTTT
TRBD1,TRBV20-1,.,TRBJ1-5,CSAGRRTGGLSNQPQHF,TGCAGTGCCGGCCGAAGGACAGGGGGTTTAAGCAATCAGCCCCAGCATTTT
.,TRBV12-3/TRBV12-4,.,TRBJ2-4,CASSRTLGRNLAKNIQYF,TGTGCCAGCAGTCGCACCCTCGGACGGAACCTAGCCAAAAACATTCAGTACTTC
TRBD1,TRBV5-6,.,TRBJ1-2,CASSAGTGATGYTF,TGTGCCAGCAGTGCCGGGACAGGGGCGACTGGCTACACCTTC
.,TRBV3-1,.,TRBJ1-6,CASSQDHGQGSSPLHF,TGTGCCAGCAGCCAAGATCACGGTCAGGGATCTTCACCCCTCCACTTT
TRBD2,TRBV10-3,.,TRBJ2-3,CAIGSSGGALEGTDTQYF,TGTGCCATCGGGTCTAGCGGGGGAGCACTCGAGGGCACAGATACGCAGTATTTT
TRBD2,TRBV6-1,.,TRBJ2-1,CASSDSPGLAGVEQWFF,TGTGCCAGCAGTGATAGCCCAGGACTAGCGGGGGTTGAGCAGTGGTTCTTC
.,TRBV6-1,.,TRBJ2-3,CASSPPSGNTQYF,TGTGCCAGCAGTCCCCCTTCTGGTAATACGCAGTATTTT